Below, 32 T cell receptor beta chains from the same sample are listed, as sequenced in a study of T cell responses to AZD1222 COVID-19 vaccine. Clones were sequenced by immunoSEQ multiplex PCR, and TCRdb holds only the in-frame ones, with some missing. The sample holds 85,000 to 120,000 clones, around 87% seen once. Sequences were derived from peripheral blood, sampled on day 0 of AZD1222 vaccination. These receptors came from an adult in good health.

The chain couples TRBV6-6 to TRBJ1-6; D may be TRBD1 (5 bases). Germline V gene sequence: CDR1 MNHNY, CDR2 SVGAGI (reference sequence). CDR3 length: 16 residues. V was trimmed by 6 bases and J by 0 bases, leaving 12 bases between them. The CDR3 loop is CASSSRQSSYNSPLHF. CDR3 nucleotides: TGTGCCAGCAGCTCTAGACAGAGCTCCTATAATTCACCCCTCCACTTT.

This clone occurred a few times. J is TRBJ2-3 and V is TRBV21-1; the tabulated D call, TRBD2, remains unverified against the DNA. TRBV21-1 is a pseudogene locus. This CDR3 region has 16 residues. CDR3 nucleotides: TGTGCCAGCAGCAAGATAATCCCCCCACGTAGAGATACGCAGTATTTT. It translates to CASSKIIPPRRDTQYF.

This chain joins TRBV10-3 and TRBJ1-3; the D is unclear. V was trimmed by 3 bases and J by 4 bases, leaving 13 bases between them. This CDR3 has 15 residues. CDR1 and CDR2 (germline): ENHRY, SYGVKD. The DNA of the CDR3 is TGTGCCATCAGTGACACCGGCGGGTTGGGAAACACCATATATTTT. This codes for CAISDTGGLGNTIYF.

This chain joins TRBV6-5 and TRBJ2-1; D ambiguous. The CDR3 is made up of 14 amino acids. Per germline, CDR1 MNHEY and CDR2 SVGAGI. V lost 8 bases to trimming and J lost 4 bases, with 15 bases between them. The CDR3 reads CASSVGPTYNEQFF. The CDR3 nucleotides read TGTGCCAGCTCCGTAGGGCCTACGTACAATGAGCAGTTCTTC.

J is TRBJ1-2 and V is TRBV7-2; possibly TRBD1 for D (5 bases). V was pared by 4 bases and J by 8 bases, with 20 bases between. The CDR3 sequence is 15 residues long. CDR1 and CDR2 from the germline V gene are SGHTA and FQGNSA. The CDR3 DNA reads as TGTGCCAGCAGCTCCCGGAGGGAAGGGGCCGGCGGCTACACCTTC. This sequence encodes CASSSRREGAGGYTF. Based on the CDR3 plus reference TRBV7-2 and TRBJ1-2, the full variable domain is GAGVSQSPSNKVTEKGKDVELRCDPISGHTALYWYRQSLGQGLEFLIYFQGNSAPDKSGLPSDRFSAERTGGSVSTLTIQRTQQEDSAVYLCASSSRREGAGGYTFGSGTRLTVV.

The rearrangement links TRBV4-2 to TRBJ1-3, with D possibly being TRBD1 (6 bases). The CDR3 totals 17 residues. Trimming stripped 2 bases from V and 1 base from J, with 15 bases between. Germline V gene data show CDR1 as LGHNA and CDR2 as YNFKEQ. In DNA form, the CDR3 reads TGTGCCAGCAGCCAAAAGTCCTCGGGACAATCTGGAAACACCATATATTTT. Encoded protein: CASSQKSSGQSGNTIYF.

This sequence joins TRBV27 and TRBJ1-2; possibly TRBD1 for D (5 bases). Germline assignment: CDR1 MNHEY and CDR2 SMNVEV (reference sequence). V was pared by 0 bases and J by 4 bases, with 9 bases between. This CDR3 is built from 14 residues. CDR3: CASSLSGGSYGYTF. For the CDR3, the DNA is TGTGCCAGCAGTTTATCGGGGGGTAGCTATGGCTACACCTTC.

The chain combines TRBV14 with TRBJ2-3; TRBD2 is a possible D gene (6 bases). Deletions cut 2 bases from V and 4 bases from J, with 16 bases between. Germline-derived CDR1 and CDR2 are SGHDN and FVKESK. The CDR3 contains 16 residues. The CDR3 DNA follows: TGTGCCAGCAGCCAACGCCTACTCCGGGGGTCAGATACGCAGTATTTT. As protein: CASSQRLLRGSDTQYF.

The chain is built from TRBV6-2 or TRBV6-3 and TRBJ2-2; D perhaps matches TRBD2 (6 bases). CDR3 length equals 17 residues. The germline CDR1 and CDR2 sequences are MNHEY and SVGEGT. V lost 5 bases, J lost 6 bases, and 22 bases lay in between. The CDR3 sequence is CASSPREVALSAGELFF. The CDR3 DNA reads TGTGCCAGCAGTCCAAGGGAGGTTGCCCTCTCGGCCGGGGAGCTGTTTTTT.

The V call is TRBV13, the J call TRBJ1-3, with D unresolved. Per the germline V gene, CDR1 is PRHDT and CDR2 is FYEKMQ (reference sequence). The CDR3 is 15 residues long. V shed 5 bases and J shed 0 bases, with 11 bases lying between them. CDR3 DNA sequence: TGTGCCAGCAGCGCGCCTAGAGTCTCTGGAAACACCATATATTTT. Protein product: CASSAPRVSGNTIYF.

This clone has more than one count but fewer than ten. The rearrangement joins TRBV12-3 or TRBV12-4 to TRBJ1-1; no clear D gene. The CDR3 loop spans 13 amino acids. V was cut by 7 bases and J by 0 bases, with 9 bases left in between. The CDR3 region has the DNA TGTGCCAGCACCAGCCAGCTGAACACTGAAGCTTTCTTT. Its translation is CASTSQLNTEAFF.

CDR3 nucleotide sequence: TGTGCCAGCAGGGGGAAAAGCTACGAGCAGTACTTC. This encodes CASRGKSYEQYF. The rearrangement uses TRBV6-5 and TRBJ2-7; D uncertain. CDR3 size: 12 residues. Trimming took off 6 bases at V and 3 bases at J, with 9 bases between the two ends. Germline CDR1 reads MNHEY; CDR2 reads SVGAGI.

The chain recombines TRBV18 with TRBJ2-7; 9 positions match TRBD2. After removal of 6 bases from V and 5 bases from J, the junction contained 5 bases not matched to a gene. Germline V CDR1 and CDR2: KGHSH, LQKENI. The CDR3 totals 13 residues. The CDR3 nucleotides read TGTGCCAGCTCTAGCGGGAGCTACGACGAGCAGTACTTC. Its protein is CASSSGSYDEQYF.

This chain joins TRBV3-1 (or the pseudogene TRBV3-2) and TRBJ1-3, with D maybe TRBD1 (5 bases). The CDR3 covers 14 residues. The germline gives CDR1 LGHDT, CDR2 YNNKEL (reference sequence). The V and J ends lost 5 bases and 7 bases respectively, with 15 bases between them. The CDR3 nucleotides read TGTGCCAGCAGCTCGGGGACCTCACGGAACACCATATATTTT. Protein product: CASSSGTSRNTIYF.

The genes are TRBV10-3 and TRBJ1-1; no clear D gene. Trimming stripped 0 bases from V and 8 bases from J, with 16 bases between. The germline CDR1 and CDR2 sequences are ENHRY and SYGVKD. CDR3 length equals 15 residues. DNA for the CDR3: TGTGCCATCAGTGAGTCTGGACTACCCTGGACCGAAGCTTTCTTT. Translating it yields CAISESGLPWTEAFF.

This clone was observed once. The chain carries TRBV5-1 and TRBJ1-4, with unresolved D. V gave up 1 base and J gave up 7 bases, with 11 bases separating them. The length of the CDR3 is 14 residues. Germline loops: CDR1 SGHRS, CDR2 YFSETQ. The CDR3 spells CASSLSNWGEKLFF. The DNA of the CDR3 is TGCGCCAGCAGCTTGTCTAACTGGGGTGAAAAACTGTTTTTT.

The chain is built from TRBV11-2 and TRBJ1-3; no clear D gene. Germline V lookup: CDR1 SGHAT, CDR2 FQNNGV. The V gene lost 0 bases and the J gene lost 3 bases, with 15 bases spanning the gap. The CDR3 runs to 17 residues. The CDR3 spells CASSLEGGRNIGNTIYF. CDR3 sequence (DNA): TGTGCCAGCAGCTTAGAGGGCGGCAGAAATATTGGAAACACCATATATTTT.

The chain carries TRBV6-2 or TRBV6-3 and TRBJ2-3, with D perhaps TRBD2 (6 bases). Trimming left V 6 bases short and J 8 bases short, with 15 bases between. Germline V gene data show CDR1 as MNHEY and CDR2 as SVGEGT. This CDR3 region has 13 residues. The CDR3: CASSQGLSGTQYF. In DNA, the CDR3 is TGTGCCAGCAGCCAAGGACTATCGGGTACGCAGTATTTT.

The chain couples TRBV11-3 to TRBJ2-3, with 7 bases that match TRBD2. The CDR3 consists of 15 residues. After removal of 5 bases from V and 1 base from J, the junction contained 6 bases not matched to a gene. Germline assignment: CDR1 SGHNT and CDR2 YENEEA. The CDR3 spells CASSLGGVGTDTQYF. In DNA, the CDR3 is TGTGCCAGCAGCCTGGGGGGGGTGGGCACAGATACGCAGTATTTT.

The chain has TRBV18 and TRBJ1-3; no firm D call. CDR1 is KGHSH and CDR2 is LQKENI in the germline V gene. Between the trimmed V and J ends, which lost 3 bases and 8 bases, there was a span of 11 bases. CDR3 length: 13 residues. Written as DNA, the CDR3 is TGTGCCAGCTCACCGACCCGCGGGGACACCATATATTTT. It yields the protein CASSPTRGDTIYF.

This chain connects TRBV30 to TRBJ2-3; 10 bases align to TRBD1. Losses at the gene ends were 3 bases for V and 5 bases for J; bases not matched to a gene: 5. Germline V lookup: CDR1 GTSNPN, CDR2 SVGIG (reference sequence). The CDR3 extends over 14 amino acids. CDR3 region: CAWSGQGGGDTQYF. The CDR3 coding sequence is TGTGCCTGGAGCGGACAGGGGGGGGGAGATACGCAGTATTTT.

The chain carries TRBV7-8 and TRBJ2-3, with 9 bases lining up with TRBD2. V lost 3 bases and J lost 8; bases outside the gene matches: 12. This CDR3 has 16 residues. Germline V CDR1 and CDR2: SGHVS, FQNEAQ. The chain's CDR3 is CASSFDSGRGGVTQYF. In nucleotides, the CDR3 is TGTGCCAGCAGCTTCGATAGCGGGAGAGGGGGGGTTACGCAGTATTTT.

The chain recombines TRBV30 with TRBJ1-1; no firm D call. The CDR3 totals 13 residues. Germline CDR1 is GTSNPN and CDR2 is SVGIG (reference sequence). The V end lost 3 bases, the J end lost 5 bases, and 13 bases lay between the germline ends. The CDR3 sequence is CAWRLTRKTEAFF. The CDR3 nucleotides read TGTGCCTGGAGATTGACACGAAAGACTGAAGCTTTCTTT.

This chain connects TRBV14 to TRBJ2-3; 15 bases line up with TRBD2. CDR1 and CDR2 (germline): SGHDN, FVKESK. This CDR3 has 16 residues. Trimming cost V 3 bases and J 3 bases; bases outside gene matches: 1. The CDR3 bases are TGTGCCAGCAGCCACGGACTAGCGGGGGGGACAGATACGCAGTATTTT. Its protein is CASSHGLAGGTDTQYF.

The chain recombines TRBV4-3 with TRBJ1-4; 8 bases match TRBD1. The ends lost 8 bases at V and 3 bases at J; junction bases unmatched: 8. The CDR3 spans 15 residues. Germline V lookup: CDR1 LGHNA, CDR2 YSLEER. CDR3 in amino acids: CASSNTGGSNEKLFF. For the CDR3, the DNA is TGCGCCAGCTCGAACACAGGGGGGTCTAATGAAAAACTGTTTTTT.

The gene calls are TRBV5-1 and TRBJ2-7; no firm D call. V was shortened by 0 bases and J by 2 bases, with 18 bases between the two germline ends. Germline V gene sequence: CDR1 SGHRS, CDR2 YFSETQ. CDR3 length: 17 amino acids. The CDR3 region is CASSLGAPRGPPYEQYF. The CDR3 DNA reads TGCGCCAGCAGCTTGGGGGCCCCCCGAGGCCCACCCTACGAGCAGTACTTC.

V is TRBV5-1 and J is TRBJ2-2; D may be TRBD1 (7 bases). CDR1 and CDR2 (germline): SGHRS, YFSETQ. This CDR3 contains 18 residues. The V gene lost 4 bases and the J gene lost 3 bases, with 22 bases spanning the gap. CDR3 loop: CASSTGTARTTDTGELFF. The CDR3 region has the DNA TGCGCCAGCAGCACTGGGACAGCTAGGACTACAGACACCGGGGAGCTGTTTTTT.

This clone has more than one count but fewer than ten. In the same sample, other DNA sequences code for this CDR3. V is TRBV3-1 (or the pseudogene TRBV3-2) and J is TRBJ2-5; TRBD1 matches at 7 bases. V was pared by 4 bases and J by 2 bases, with 4 bases of the junction left unmatched. Germline CDR1 is LGHDT and CDR2 is YNNKEL (reference sequence). The CDR3 sequence is 14 residues long. In nucleotides, the CDR3 is TGTGCCAGCAGCCCACGGACAGGTCAAGAGACCCAGTACTTC. It is translated as CASSPRTGQETQYF.

The V and J genes are TRBV15 and TRBJ2-7; a possible D gene is TRBD1 (7 bases). V was shortened by 1 base and J by 2 bases, with 21 bases between the two germline ends. This CDR3 is 18 amino acids long. Germline assignment: CDR1 LNHNV and CDR2 YYDKDF (reference sequence). The CDR3 reads CATSRGAGGSPSTYEQYF. CDR3 coding DNA: TGTGCCACCAGCAGAGGGGCAGGGGGGTCCCCCTCGACCTACGAGCAGTACTTC.

J is TRBJ2-5 and V is TRBV7-9; D is ambiguous. V lost 3 bases and J 0 bases, leaving 5 bases between the germline ends. CDR1 and CDR2 (germline): SEHNR, FQNEAQ (reference sequence). The CDR3 is made up of 13 amino acids. The CDR3 reads CASSFRDQETQYF. Here the CDR3 DNA reads TGTGCCAGCAGCTTCCGGGACCAAGAGACCCAGTACTTC.

The rearrangement uses TRBV3-1 (or the pseudogene TRBV3-2) and TRBJ2-4; no firm D call. Looked up from germline, CDR1 is LGHDT and CDR2 is YNNKEL (reference sequence). V shed 1 base and J shed 8 bases, with 3 bases lying between them. This CDR3 has 11 amino acids. The CDR3 loop is CASSQVDIQYF. The CDR3 bases are TGTGCCAGCAGCCAAGTGGACATTCAGTACTTC.

The chain couples TRBV4-2 to TRBJ2-7; the D gene is possibly TRBD2 (6 bases). Trimming removed 0 bases at V and 0 bases at J, with 15 bases between. Germline lookup yields CDR1 LGHNA and CDR2 YNFKEQ. There are 17 residues in the CDR3. The CDR3 sequence is CASSQESAGKSSYEQYF. In DNA, the CDR3 is TGTGCCAGCAGCCAAGAGAGTGCGGGGAAGAGCTCCTACGAGCAGTACTTC.